Each of the 14 T cell receptor beta chains below was sequenced from the same sample in a study of CD8 T cells in Susac syndrome. It was with random hexamers that roughly 0.5 to 1 ug RNA was reverse transcribed. Each CDR3 protein gets one entry after TCRdb re-called the immunoSEQ multiplex PCR reads with MiXCR. The sample carries 110,000 or so distinct CDR3 sequences, around 90% recorded once. Input material: CD4+ T cells from PBMCs. These receptors were collected from a human donor in good health.

J is TRBJ1-2 and V is TRBV5-1; 9 bases are a match to TRBD1. Germline V gene sequence: CDR1 SGHRS, CDR2 YFSETQ. After removal of 0 bases from V and 2 bases from J, the junction contained 5 bases not matched to a gene. This CDR3 comprises 16 residues. Here the CDR3 reads CASSLGPGQGNYGYTF. As DNA, the CDR3 is TGCGCCAGCAGCTTGGGGCCGGGACAGGGAAACTATGGCTACACCTTC.

The chain couples TRBV7-2 to TRBJ2-3, with TRBD1 identical over 8 bases. J gave up 1 base and V 5 bases, and 8 bases lay outside the gene matches. The germline CDR1 and CDR2 sequences are SGHTA and FQGNSA. The CDR3 has 16 residues. The chain's CDR3 is CASSPPGTGRTDTQYF. The CDR3 DNA reads as TGTGCCAGCAGCCCCCCCGGGACAGGACGCACAGATACGCAGTATTTT.

CDR3 loop: CASSVERGPSYEQYF. The DNA of the CDR3 is TGTGCCAGCAGCGTAGAACGGGGGCCATCCTACGAGCAGTACTTC. This chain connects TRBV9 to TRBJ2-7; tentatively, D is TRBD1 or TRBD2 (6 bases each). This CDR3 contains 15 residues. The V end was cut by 0 bases, the J end by 1 base, with 11 bases between. CDR1 SGDLS and CDR2 YYNGEE come from the germline V gene. Using reference TRBV9 and TRBJ2-7 for the parts outside the CDR3, the full variable domain is DSGVTQTPKHLITATGQRVTLRCSPRSGDLSVYWYQQSLDQGLQFLIQYYNGEERAKGNILERFSAQQFPDLHSELNLSSLELGDSALYFCASSVERGPSYEQYFGPGTRLTVT.

The chain recombines TRBV7-2 with TRBJ2-7; 10 nucleotides align to TRBD2. This CDR3 comprises 19 residues. Germline CDR1 reads SGHTA; CDR2 reads FQGNSA. Trimming cost V 4 bases and J 0 bases; bases outside gene matches: 15. The CDR3 DNA reads as TGTGCCAGCAGCTCCCCCCTGAGTAGTAGCGGGGGGTTCTCCTACGAGCAGTACTTC. It is translated as CASSSPLSSSGGFSYEQYF.

This clonotype was detected a few times. The CDR3 bases are TGTGCCAGCAGTCTCGACCGGGGATCTAATCAGCCCCAGCATTTT. It is translated as CASSLDRGSNQPQHF. This sequence joins TRBV6-6 and TRBJ1-5, with D uncertain. V was pared by 5 bases and J by 4 bases, with 15 bases between. The germline gives CDR1 MNHNY, CDR2 SVGAGI (reference sequence). This CDR3 contains 15 residues.

The chain joins TRBV4-1 to TRBJ2-1; D is unclear. The length of the CDR3 is 15 residues. V was pared by 2 bases and J by 4 bases, with 12 bases between. Germline CDR1 reads MGHRA; CDR2 reads YSYEKL. The CDR3 DNA is TGCGCCAGCAGCCAAACCTGGGGAACATACAATGAGCAGTTCTTC. As protein: CASSQTWGTYNEQFF.

Worth noting for this clonotype: The CDR3 carries no conserved terminal phenylalanine or tryptophan, so it likely arises from a read error. The J gene is TRBJ2-1, the V gene TRBV7-9; D ambiguous. The length of the CDR3 is 14 residues. Trimming left V 4 bases short and J 8 bases short, with 15 bases between. The V gene's germline CDR1 is SEHNR and CDR2 FQNEAQ (reference sequence). CDR3 coding DNA: TGTGCCAGCAGCTCCTTAGAAGTTCACCATGAGCAGTTCTCC. It encodes CASSSLEVHHEQFS.

The count of this clonotype is one. The chain carries TRBV4-3 and TRBJ1-1; D not resolved. Germline CDR1 is LGHNA and CDR2 is YSLEER. V was cut by 0 bases and J by 3 bases, with 8 bases left in between. This CDR3 has 14 amino acids. CDR3 in DNA: TGCGCCAGCAGCCAAGAATCTTTGCACACTGAAGCTTTCTTT. Amino acid sequence: CASSQESLHTEAFF.

CDR3 sequence: CASSPSTSGVYNEQFF. The CDR3 DNA is TGTGCCAGCAGCCCATCAACTAGCGGGGTCTACAATGAGCAGTTCTTC. The chain links TRBV3-1 to TRBJ2-1, with TRBD2 identical over 10 bases. There are 16 residues in the CDR3. With 4 bases clipped from V and 3 bases from J, the junction kept 6 bases outside the gene matches. Germline V gene data show CDR1 as LGHDT and CDR2 as YNNKEL (reference sequence).

The rearrangement uses TRBV6-2 or TRBV6-3 and TRBJ1-4; D is possibly TRBD1 (6 bases). The CDR3 has 14 amino acids. CDR1 and CDR2 from the germline V gene are MNHEY and SVGEGT. The germline V and J ends were trimmed by 9 bases and 3 bases, with 14 bases remaining between them. The CDR3 bases are TGTGCCAGTCTCAAAGGACAGTCTAATGAAAAACTGTTTTTT. Amino acids: CASLKGQSNEKLFF.

V gene TRBV20-1 combines with J gene TRBJ2-7, with TRBD1 matching 10 bases. The junction had 10 bases not matched to a gene; V was cut back by 5 bases and J by 9 bases. Germline CDR1 DFQATT, CDR2 SNEGSKA (reference sequence). The CDR3 contains 13 residues. CDR3 amino acids: CSASDRGNLGQYF. The CDR3 DNA reads as TGCAGTGCTTCGGACAGGGGGAACCTTGGGCAGTACTTC.

This chain uses TRBV12-3 or TRBV12-4 with TRBJ1-5; no clear D gene. Trimming took 7 bases from V and 2 from J, leaving 12 bases between them. CDR3 length: 14 residues. As DNA, the CDR3 is TGTGCCAGCACCGCGGTCGCGGGCAATCAGCCCCAGCATTTT. The encoded protein is CASTAVAGNQPQHF.

This clonotype was recorded once. This sequence joins TRBV27 and TRBJ1-2; D perhaps matches TRBD1 (6 bases). Trimming removed 3 bases at V and 1 base at J, with 12 bases between. This CDR3 is built from 15 residues. From germline, CDR1 is MNHEY and CDR2 SMNVEV (reference sequence). CDR3 nucleotides: TGTGCCAGCAGTTTTGGCGGACAGCTTAACTATGGCTACACCTTC. Amino acid sequence: CASSFGGQLNYGYTF.

This clonotype was counted only a few times. V usage is TRBV27 and J usage is TRBJ2-7, with D uncertain. The CDR3 sequence is 16 residues long. Germline loops: CDR1 MNHEY, CDR2 SMNVEV (reference sequence). With 3 bases removed from V and 7 bases from J, the gap between germline ends came to 22 bases. The CDR3 DNA is TGTGCCAGCAGTTTTCTGCGATTCGGCCTCGCACGTGAGCAGTACTTC. Translation gives CASSFLRFGLAREQYF.